Reported below is one T cell receptor (beta chain). Its matching antigen is unknown. Sequenced by immunoSEQ multiplex PCR; TCRdb stores in-frame clones only, minus some. Seen here are 24,000 or so clones, over 70% observed once, and the top ten hold roughly an eighth. This record comes from a study of CD4 T cells in relation to SARS-CoV-2 and coronaviruses. Trimming shortened V by 1 base and J by 5 bases, and 12 bases separated the two germline ends. Per germline, CDR1 KGHSH and CDR2 LQKENI. The CDR3 is made up of 15 amino acids. The unexposed donors gave CD4+ T cells in 2011-2018, prior to COVID-19. CD4+ T cells were isolated from the cells after around 9 days of culture.

The specimen was CD4+ T cells from PBMCs, cultured in vitro. The chain couples TRBV18 to TRBJ2-1, with D possibly TRBD2 on 6 matching bases. The receptor's source is a human donor in good health. The CDR3: CASSPQRGGDNEQFF. The CDR3 DNA is TGTGCCAGCTCACCACAACGGGGCGGGGACAATGAGCAGTTCTTC.